This is a list of T cell receptor beta chains from one sample in a study of T cells in Graves' hyperthyroidism and ophthalmopathy. TCRdb re-analysed the multiplex PCR reads in MiXCR, keeping a single row per CDR3 protein. The sample includes around 300,000 distinct CDR3 sequences, 13% of them seen just once. The material sequenced was blood. These receptors were obtained from a woman between 25 and 40 years old with Graves' hyperthyroidism that later progressed to Graves' ophthalmopathy. Each CDR3 is given with its conserved first and last residue. Fields, in order: CDR3 protein, D gene, clone size, V gene. The D gene is left open where the match is weak. Size is omitted from some rows. Given values are once, few, many or a class for expanded clones.

cdr3_aa: CASSQPGQRTGELFF
d_call: TRBD1
clone_size: NA
v_call: TRBV5-1

cdr3_aa: CASSEMSSGSRGGEQYF
d_call: TRBD2
clone_size: NA
v_call: TRBV10-2

cdr3_aa: CASSSRATYGYTF
d_call: NA
clone_size: NA
v_call: TRBV7-2

cdr3_aa: CASRRQSTDTQYF
d_call: NA
clone_size: many
v_call: TRBV28

cdr3_aa: CASSQKQRGRAQVKDNEQFF
d_call: NA
clone_size: few
v_call: TRBV3-2

cdr3_aa: CSSRLAGSYNEQFF
d_call: TRBD2
clone_size: many
v_call: TRBV20-1

cdr3_aa: CASSLPGGHEQFF
d_call: NA
clone_size: NA
v_call: TRBV5-8

cdr3_aa: CASSESSWGGLGNTEAFF
d_call: NA
clone_size: NA
v_call: TRBV10-2

cdr3_aa: CASSPLLGQGPTEAFF
d_call: TRBD1
clone_size: many
v_call: TRBV7-9

cdr3_aa: CASQDSLSNQPQHF
d_call: NA
clone_size: many
v_call: TRBV6-1

cdr3_aa: CASSDQGGSGNTIYF
d_call: NA
clone_size: few
v_call: TRBV9

cdr3_aa: CASSHRQGATDTQYF
d_call: TRBD1
clone_size: many
v_call: TRBV5-6

cdr3_aa: CASSLLGTYGYTF
d_call: NA
clone_size: once
v_call: TRBV28